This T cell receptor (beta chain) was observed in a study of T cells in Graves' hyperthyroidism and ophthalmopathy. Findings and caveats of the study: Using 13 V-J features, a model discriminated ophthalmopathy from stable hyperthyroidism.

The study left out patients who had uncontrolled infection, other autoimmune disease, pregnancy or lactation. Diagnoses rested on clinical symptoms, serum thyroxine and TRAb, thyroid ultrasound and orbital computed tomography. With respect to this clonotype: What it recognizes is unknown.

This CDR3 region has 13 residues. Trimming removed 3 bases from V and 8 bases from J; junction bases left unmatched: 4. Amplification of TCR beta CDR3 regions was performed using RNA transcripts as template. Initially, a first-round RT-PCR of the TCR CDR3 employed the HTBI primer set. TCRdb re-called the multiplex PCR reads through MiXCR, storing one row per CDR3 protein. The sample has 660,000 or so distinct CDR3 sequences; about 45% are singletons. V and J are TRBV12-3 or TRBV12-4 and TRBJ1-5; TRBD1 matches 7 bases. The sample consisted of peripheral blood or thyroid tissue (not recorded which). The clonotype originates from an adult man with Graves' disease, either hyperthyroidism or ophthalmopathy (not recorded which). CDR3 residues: CASSFNRGKPQHF. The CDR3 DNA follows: TGTGCCAGCAGTTTTAACAGGGGAAAGCCCCAGCATTTT.